This T cell receptor beta chain originates from a study of blood T cell repertoires in COVID-19. The overall study: The cDNA or gDNA used as material had been derived from T cells, B-cell-depleted T cells, or PBMCs.

This CDR3 contains 15 residues. V trimming: 3 bases; J trimming: 15 bases; junction bases outside the gene matches: 14. Germline CDR1 SGHTA, CDR2 FQGNSA. The data were produced by immunoSEQ multiplex PCR, yet TCRdb's version contains in-frame clones alone and is incomplete. The data hold around 270,000 clones, with about 80% observed a single time. The sequence came from a person aged 70 to 85 with COVID-19, enrolled during active disease. Input material: peripheral blood. The V call is TRBV7-2, the J call TRBJ2-3, with 11 bases fitting TRBD2. The DNA for the CDR3 is TGTGCCAGCAGCTTTGCGTCTATTAGCGGGGGGGACCCATATTTT. Translation gives CASSFASISGGDPYF.